The clone carrying this TCR beta chain occurred a few times. Antigen: not known. The source of the sample is a study of cytomegalovirus exposure and HLA in healthy donors. Looking at the study overall: Earlier results showed 117 million unique TCR beta sequences derived from 150 million to 200 million T cells. Broader study findings: An ancestry cluster, one associated with Asian ancestry, reportedly showed fewer N-insertions than the approximately 670-donor mean in a later analysis. Certain indistinguishable V segments, among them TRBV6-2 and TRBV6-3, were excluded.

The PCR contained 60 Vbeta and 13 Jbeta primers. Profiling relied on immunoSEQ multiplex PCR, and the TCRdb table lists in-frame clones only, not all of them. Altogether about 150,000 clones are present, around 75% being singletons, with the ten largest covering around 3%. Trimming took 6 bases from V and 7 from J; bases not matched to a gene: 10. The CDR3 consists of 15 residues. CDR1 and CDR2 from the germline V gene are MNHNY and SVGAGI (reference sequence). The clonotype comes from a man aged 35-49 years in good health and CMV-seronegative. J is TRBJ2-7 and V is TRBV6-6, with 12 bases that match TRBD2. What was sequenced was PBMCs. Here the CDR3 DNA reads TGTGCCAGCAGCCCCAGACTAGCGGGGGCGGGAGAGCAGTACTTC. This codes for CASSPRLAGAGEQYF.